Sequencing of this TCR beta chain was carried out in a study of T-cell memory formation after mild COVID-19. A single record per CDR3 protein comes from TCRdb applying MiXCR to the 5' RACE reads. Of more than 300,000 distinct CDR3 sequences in the sample, roughly 13% were seen once. The CDR3 covers 15 residues. V was clipped by 5 bases and J by 2 bases; unmatched bases: 6. In germline, CDR1 is SGHTA, CDR2 FQGNSA. The chain combines TRBV7-2 with TRBJ2-3; 8 positions agree with TRBD1. The sequencing input was PBMCs or a T cell subset sorted from them (not recorded which). This receptor was identified in a man aged 18-30 years who had mild COVID-19 (a few samples of this study predate the infection). Cell type and time point are not known. As DNA, the CDR3 is TGTGCCAGCAGCCGAACGACAGGGGCCACAGATACGCAGTATTTT. This codes for CASSRTTGATDTQYF.